These 2 T cell receptor beta chains came from one sample sequenced in a study of blood T cells in healthy people across ages. The authors ran a second PCR of roughly 6 to 12 cycles using a sample-barcoded 5' primer and a J-beta primer mix. TCRdb recomputed calls from the 5' RACE reads with MiXCR, one row per CDR3 protein. The sample shows about a million distinct CDR3 sequences, around two fifths of them seen only once. The sample comprised blood. The origin of the receptors is a man between 18 and 35 years old in good health.

The rearrangement joins TRBV20-1 to TRBJ2-1; TRBD2 is a possible D gene (6 bases). CDR1 and CDR2 (germline): DFQATT, SNEGSKA (reference sequence). The CDR3 is 16 residues long. V lost 2 bases and J lost 0, with 14 bases in between. The CDR3 region is CSARKGGGLSYNEQFF. In DNA form, the CDR3 reads TGCAGTGCTAGAAAGGGTGGGGGACTCTCCTACAATGAGCAGTTCTTC.

This clonotype has more than one count but fewer than ten. The CDR3 nucleotides are TGTGCCAGCAGCGTAGAATCCGGACTAGCCCCGGAAAACAATGAGCAGTTCTTC. Amino acid sequence: CASSVESGLAPENNEQFF. The chain uses TRBV9 and TRBJ2-1; TRBD2 agrees at 8 bases. Germline trimming cut 0 bases from V and 5 bases from J; bases unmatched to any gene: 13. CDR3 size: 18 residues. Germline V gives CDR1 SGDLS, CDR2 YYNGEE.